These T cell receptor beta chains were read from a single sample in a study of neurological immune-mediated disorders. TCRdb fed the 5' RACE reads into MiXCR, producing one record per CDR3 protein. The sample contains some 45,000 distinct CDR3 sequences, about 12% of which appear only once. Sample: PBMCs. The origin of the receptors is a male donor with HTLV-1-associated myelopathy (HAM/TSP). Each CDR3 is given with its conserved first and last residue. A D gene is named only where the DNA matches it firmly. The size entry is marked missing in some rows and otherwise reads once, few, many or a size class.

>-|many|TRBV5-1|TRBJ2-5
TGCGCCAGCAGCTCAGCACCTGCTGAGACCCAGTACTTC
CASSSAPAETQYF
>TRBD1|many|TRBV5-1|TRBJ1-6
TGCGCCAGCAGCCGCTGGGACAGCTCCGGAGGCTCCTATAATTCACCCCTCCACTTT
CASSRWDSSGGSYNSPLHF
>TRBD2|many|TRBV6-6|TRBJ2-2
TGTGCCAGCCGATTACTAGCGGGGGGGATCGGGGAGCTGTTTTTT
CASRLLAGGIGELFF
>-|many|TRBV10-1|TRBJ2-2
TGCGCCAGCGGGAGACAGGGAGGGACCGGGGAGCTGTTTTTT
CASGRQGGTGELFF
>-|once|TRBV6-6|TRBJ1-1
TGTGCCAGCGGACACGTGGAGTATGGAGCTTTCTTT
CASGHVEYGAFF
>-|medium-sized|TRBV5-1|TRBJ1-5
TGCGCCAGCAGCTTGGGGCAGTGGGACAATCAGCCCCAGCATTTT
CASSLGQWDNQPQHF
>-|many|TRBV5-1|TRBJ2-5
TGCGCCAGCACTGGGAACCTTCAAGAGACCCAGTACTTC
CASTGNLQETQYF
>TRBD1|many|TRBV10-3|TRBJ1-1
TGTGCCATCAGGAATTGGGGACAGGGGGAAACTGAAGCTTTCTTT
CAIRNWGQGETEAFF
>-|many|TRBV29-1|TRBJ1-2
TGCAGCGTTGACAGGGAGTCGAACTATGGCTACACCTTC
CSVDRESNYGYTF
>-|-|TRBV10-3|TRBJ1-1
TGTGCCATCAGTCAGACGAGTAGGAACACTGAAGCTTTCTTT
CAISQTSRNTEAFF
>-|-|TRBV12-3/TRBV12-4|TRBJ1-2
TGTGCCAGCAGTTCCTCCGGGACGGCCTATGGTGGCTACACCTTC
CASSSSGTAYGGYTF
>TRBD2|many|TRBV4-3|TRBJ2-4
TGCGCCAGCAGCCAAGATCATGGCGGGGGGCGGGCCAAAAACATTCAGTACTTC
CASSQDHGGGRAKNIQYF
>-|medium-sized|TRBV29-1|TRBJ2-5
TGCAGCGTTGACAGGGAGCGGCTCGAGACCCAGTACTTC
CSVDRERLETQYF
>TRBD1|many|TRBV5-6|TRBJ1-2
TGTGCCAGCAGCCTCCGGGACAGGATTTTAAGGGGCTACACCTTC
CASSLRDRILRGYTF
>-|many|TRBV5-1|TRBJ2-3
TGCGCCAGCAGCCCCGCGTGGCCTACAGATACGCAGTATTTT
CASSPAWPTDTQYF
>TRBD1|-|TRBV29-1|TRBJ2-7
TGCAGCGTTGGCACAGGGGGCAATTACGAGCAGTACTTC
CSVGTGGNYEQYF
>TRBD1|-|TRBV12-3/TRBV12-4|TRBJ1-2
TGTGCCAGCAGTCAACTCCGGGAGGGGGCCAACTATGGCTACACCTTC
CASSQLREGANYGYTF
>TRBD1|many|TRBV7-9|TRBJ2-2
TGTGCCAGCAGCCCGGACAGGGGTAGTCCCGGGGAGCTGTTTTTT
CASSPDRGSPGELFF
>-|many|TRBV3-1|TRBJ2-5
TGTGCCAGCAGCCCTGGACAGCCTTACCAAGAGACCCAGTACTTC
CASSPGQPYQETQYF
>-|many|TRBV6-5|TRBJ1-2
TGTGCCAGCTCACTACCAGGCTATGGCTACACCTTC
CASSLPGYGYTF
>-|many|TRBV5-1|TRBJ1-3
TGCGCCAGCAGCACACAGGGACCTGGAAACACCATATATTTT
CASSTQGPGNTIYF
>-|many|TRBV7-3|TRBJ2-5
TGTGCCAGCAGCTTAGAACTTTGGGGAGGCAGACAAGAGACCCAGTACTTC
CASSLELWGGRQETQYF
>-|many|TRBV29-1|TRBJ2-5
TGCAGCGTTGAAGGGGCAGGGGGGGAGACCCAGTACTTC
CSVEGAGGETQYF
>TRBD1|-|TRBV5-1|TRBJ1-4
TGCGCCAGCAGCTTAGGACAGGGTGAAAAACTGTTTTTT
CASSLGQGEKLFF
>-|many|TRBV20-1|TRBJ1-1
TGCAGTGCGGGGACCTACACTGAAGCTTTCTTT
CSAGTYTEAFF
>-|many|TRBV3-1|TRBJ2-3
TGTGCCAGCAGCCAGGGGACACGAGATACGCAGTATTTT
CASSQGTRDTQYF
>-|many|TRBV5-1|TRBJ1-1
TGCGCCAGCAGCTTGGAGCCGAACACTGAAGCTTTCTTT
CASSLEPNTEAFF
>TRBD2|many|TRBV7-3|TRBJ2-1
TGTGCCAGCAGCATAGCGGGGGGCCTCGATGAGCAGTTCTTC
CASSIAGGLDEQFF
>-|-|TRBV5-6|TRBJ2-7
TGTGCCAGCAGCTTTATCACTGGATCCTACGAGCAGTACTTC
CASSFITGSYEQYF
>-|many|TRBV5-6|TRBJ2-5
TGTGCCAGCAGCTTGGTTGGGAGCCGGGGGCTTTCCCAAGAGACCCAGTACTTC
CASSLVGSRGLSQETQYF
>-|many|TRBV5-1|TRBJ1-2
TGCGCCAGCAGCTTGGGACTCGTGACCGGGACATTCTATGGCTACACCTTC
CASSLGLVTGTFYGYTF
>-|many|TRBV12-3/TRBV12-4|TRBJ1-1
TGTGCCAGCAGTTTAGCGTCTCCGACACGCAACACTGAAGCTTTCTTT
CASSLASPTRNTEAFF
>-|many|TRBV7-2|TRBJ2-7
TGTGCCAGCAGCCTAGACAAATATGACGAGCAGTACTTC
CASSLDKYDEQYF
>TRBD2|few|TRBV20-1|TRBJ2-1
TGCAGTGCTAGATGGGGCGCGGGGGGCTCTTTGAATGAGCAGTTCTTC
CSARWGAGGSLNEQFF
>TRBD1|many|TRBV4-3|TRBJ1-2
TGCGCCAGCAGCAAACGGACAGGGAGGGACTATGGCTACACCTTC
CASSKRTGRDYGYTF
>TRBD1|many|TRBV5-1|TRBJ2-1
TGCGCCAGCAGCTTGGGGGGACAGGCGGATGAGCAGTTCTTC
CASSLGGQADEQFF
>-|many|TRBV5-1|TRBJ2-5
TGCGCCAGCAGCTTCGCAGAGACCCAGTACTTC
CASSFAETQYF
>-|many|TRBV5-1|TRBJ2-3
TGCGCCAGCAGCTACTCGGGGTCGGAGACAGATACGCAGTATTTT
CASSYSGSETDTQYF
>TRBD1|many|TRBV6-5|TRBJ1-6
TGTGCCAGCACCCTTGGCCCAGGGGGCACGGGTTCACCCCTCCACTTT
CASTLGPGGTGSPLHF
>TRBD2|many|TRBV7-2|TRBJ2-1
TGTGCCAGCAGCTCCGGGACTAGCGGGGGGGAGCAGTTCTTC
CASSSGTSGGEQFF
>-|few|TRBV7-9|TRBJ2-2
TGTGCCGTACGCCGGGTTCAAGTCGGGGAGCTGTTTTTT
CAVRRVQVGELFF
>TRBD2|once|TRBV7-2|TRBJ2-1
TGTGCCAGCAGCATGACTAGCTGGGCTTACAATGAGCAGTTCTTC
CASSMTSWAYNEQFF
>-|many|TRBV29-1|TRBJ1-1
TGCAGCGCCCAGAGACTGGGGGTAGGCACTGAAGCTTTCTTT
CSAQRLGVGTEAFF
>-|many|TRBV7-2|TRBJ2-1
TGTGCCAGCATTGTGGACATAGCCTACAATGAGCAGTTCTTC
CASIVDIAYNEQFF
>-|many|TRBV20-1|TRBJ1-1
TGCAGTGCTAGACTTCCTTCAGGGAGGCAGAACACTGAAGCTTTCTTT
CSARLPSGRQNTEAFF
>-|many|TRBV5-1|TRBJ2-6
TGCGCCAGCAGCTTGGCCGGGAAAGGGGGGGCCAACGTCCTGACTTTC
CASSLAGKGGANVLTF
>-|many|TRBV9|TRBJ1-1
TGTGCCAGCAGCGGGGGACACGTGAACACTGAAGCTTTCTTT
CASSGGHVNTEAFF
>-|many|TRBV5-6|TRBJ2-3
TGTGCCAGCAGCCACTCGACAGTCACAGATACGCAGTATTTT
CASSHSTVTDTQYF
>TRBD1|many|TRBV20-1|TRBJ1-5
TGCAGTGCTACGCCCGGACAGGGGGAGTATCAGCCCCAGCATTTT
CSATPGQGEYQPQHF
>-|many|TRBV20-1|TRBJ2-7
TGCAGTGCTAGACCTATACAGACAGAGGGCTCCTACGAGCAGTACTTC
CSARPIQTEGSYEQYF
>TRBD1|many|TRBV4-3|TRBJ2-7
TGCGCCAGCAGCCAAGAAGTTGGACAGGGGGTTTACGAGCAGTACTTC
CASSQEVGQGVYEQYF
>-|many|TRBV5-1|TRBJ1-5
TGCGCCAGCAGCTTGGGGGACAACAATCAGCCCCAGCATTTT
CASSLGDNNQPQHF
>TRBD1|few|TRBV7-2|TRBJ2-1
TGTGCCAGCAGCTCGGACAGGGGCTCTAGCTCCTACAATGAGCAGTTCTTC
CASSSDRGSSSYNEQFF
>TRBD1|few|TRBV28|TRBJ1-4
TGTGCCAGCAGTTTACAGGGGGCTTTCTGGGAAAAACTGTTTTTT
CASSLQGAFWEKLFF
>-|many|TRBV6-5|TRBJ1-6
TGTGCCAGCAGCACCGGGTACGGTAATTCACCCCTCCACTTT
CASSTGYGNSPLHF
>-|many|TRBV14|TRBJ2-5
TGTGCCAGCAGGGGGACGGTAGAAGAGACCCAGTACTTC
CASRGTVEETQYF